These 23 T cell receptor beta chains came from one sample sequenced in a study of T cells in Graves' hyperthyroidism and ophthalmopathy. It was RNA transcripts that yielded the amplified TCR beta CDR3 regions. Using the HTBI primer set, a first-round RT-PCR was run on the TCR CDR3. TCRdb fed the multiplex PCR reads into MiXCR, producing one record per CDR3 protein. The repertoire has roughly 250,000 distinct CDR3 sequences, roughly 15% of them found once; the top ten carry about 14%. The sequencing input was blood. All receptors derive from a woman between 40 and 50 years old with Graves' hyperthyroidism that later progressed to Graves' ophthalmopathy.

Many counts were recorded for this clonotype. The J gene is TRBJ2-1, the V gene TRBV5-8, with 10 bases identical to TRBD1. Trimming removed 4 bases from V and 7 bases from J; junction bases left unmatched: 11. From germline, CDR1 is SGHTS and CDR2 YDEGEE. This CDR3 is 16 amino acids long. Written as DNA, the CDR3 is TGTGCCAGCAGCCCAGTCCGGGACAGGGGAGGGAATGAGCAGTTCTTC. Its protein is CASSPVRDRGGNEQFF.

This clonotype turned up a few times. This chain links TRBV20-1 with TRBJ2-1, with a possible D match to TRBD2 (5 bases). The germline V gene has CDR1 DFQATT and CDR2 SNEGSKA (reference sequence). The V end was cut by 0 bases, the J end by 11 bases, with 11 bases between. The CDR3 has 12 residues. The CDR3 spells CSARDSGIKQFF. For the CDR3, the DNA is TGCAGTGCTAGAGATTCCGGGATCAAGCAGTTCTTC.

This clonotype was observed at least ten times. This chain links TRBV6-1 with TRBJ1-5; D may be TRBD1 (6 bases). V was shortened by 5 bases and J by 1 base, with 12 bases between the two germline ends. Per the germline V gene, CDR1 is MNHNS and CDR2 is SASEGT. The CDR3 covers 15 residues. DNA of the CDR3: TGTGCCAGCAGTCCCTCGAGGGGGAGCAATCAGCCCCAGCATTTT. It translates to CASSPSRGSNQPQHF.

This chain connects TRBV28 to TRBJ2-7; 9 bases map to TRBD1. Germline-derived CDR1 and CDR2 are MDHEN and SYDVKM. V trimming: 4 bases; J trimming: 7 bases; junction bases outside the gene matches: 8. CDR3 length equals 14 residues. This chain's CDR3 is CASSSGTGWVEQYF. CDR3 nucleotide sequence: TGTGCCAGCAGTTCCGGGACAGGGTGGGTGGAGCAGTACTTC.

This clonotype occurred many times. This chain uses TRBV11-2 with TRBJ2-7; 7 nucleotides align to TRBD1. Germline CDR1 reads SGHAT; CDR2 reads FQNNGV. The CDR3 extends over 16 amino acids. Trimming cost V 1 base and J 2 bases; bases outside gene matches: 8. DNA for the CDR3: TGTGCCAGCAGCTTAGGGACCGGGACAGCTACCTACGAGCAGTACTTC. This codes for CASSLGTGTATYEQYF.

V gene TRBV19 combines with J gene TRBJ2-7; D call uncertain. CDR1 is LNHDA, CDR2 SQIVND, per germline (reference sequence). Trimming pared 5 bases from V and 6 bases from J, leaving 14 bases between. The CDR3 totals 13 residues. CDR3 bases: TGTGCCAGTAGTCCGAGACCAGCTGGCGAGCAGTACTTC. This encodes CASSPRPAGEQYF.

J is TRBJ1-1 and V is TRBV10-3; 8 bases are a match to TRBD1. The V gene's germline CDR1 is ENHRY and CDR2 SYGVKD. The trim removed 6 bases at V and 6 bases at J, leaving 12 bases unmatched. CDR3 length: 15 amino acids. In DNA, the CDR3 is TGTGCCATCAGACCCGACAGGGGAGGGAAAGCTGAAGCTTTCTTT. Translated, it gives CAIRPDRGGKAEAFF.

This clonotype was seen many times. J is TRBJ2-7 and V is TRBV5-1; 7 nucleotides match TRBD2. J gave up 10 bases and V 0 bases, and 7 bases lay outside the gene matches. The CDR3 runs to 13 residues. CDR1 SGHRS and CDR2 YFSETQ come from the germline V gene. The CDR3 DNA is TGCGCCAGCAGCTTGGTGGGACTACCGCGACAGTACTTC. This translates into CASSLVGLPRQYF.

The gene calls are TRBV4-1 and TRBJ2-1; tentative D call: TRBD2 (5 bases). There are 14 residues in the CDR3. The V gene lost 0 bases and the J gene lost 8 bases, with 11 bases spanning the gap. CDR1 is MGHRA, CDR2 YSYEKL, per germline. Here the CDR3 DNA reads TGCGCCAGCAGCCAAGATTCGGAGGCGGATGAGCAGTTCTTC. Its translation is CASSQDSEADEQFF.

This clonotype was counted many times. This chain joins TRBV28 and TRBJ2-7; D gene unclear. Germline lookup yields CDR1 MDHEN and CDR2 SYDVKM. Trimming took 4 bases from V and 7 from J, leaving 11 bases between them. The CDR3 runs 12 residues. The CDR3 nucleotides read TGTGCCAGCAGTTCTCTAATTGGGGAGCAGTACTTC. Encoded protein: CASSSLIGEQYF.

This clonotype was seen repeatedly, ten times or more. V is TRBV12-3 or TRBV12-4 and J is TRBJ2-2; D unresolved. V was clipped by 7 bases and J by 1 base, with 16 bases between them. The CDR3 is 16 amino acids. The CDR3 bases are TGTGCCAGCAAGTTGGCTGACACCCTGAACACCGGGGAGCTGTTTTTT. Translation gives CASKLADTLNTGELFF.

This clonotype was recorded many times. J is TRBJ2-1 and V is TRBV6-1; D call uncertain. Germline CDR1 MNHNS, CDR2 SASEGT. Trimming removed 7 bases at V and 12 bases at J, with 19 bases between. The CDR3 contains 13 residues. As DNA, the CDR3 is TGTGCCAGCACCAAAGACCTAATCTCGTCGCAGTTCTTC. Translating gives CASTKDLISSQFF.

This clonotype was observed many times. The chain combines TRBV7-9 with TRBJ1-6; weak D call: TRBD1 (5 bases). The V gene's germline CDR1 is SEHNR and CDR2 FQNEAQ (reference sequence). Between the trimmed V and J ends, which lost 5 bases and 0 bases, there was a span of 11 bases. CDR3 length: 16 residues. The CDR3 coding sequence is TGTGCCAGCAGCCCAGGGTTGAGCTCCTATAATTCACCCCTCCACTTT. As protein: CASSPGLSSYNSPLHF.

This clonotype was seen ten or more times. V gene TRBV15 combines with J gene TRBJ2-3, with D possibly TRBD1 on 6 matching bases. The CDR3 covers 16 residues. V gave up 1 base and J gave up 4 bases, with 15 bases separating them. Per the germline V gene, CDR1 is LNHNV and CDR2 is YYDKDF (reference sequence). CDR3 coding DNA: TGTGCCACCAGCAGAGGGTCCGGGACATACGCAGATACGCAGTATTTT. Its protein is CATSRGSGTYADTQYF. Filled out from reference TRBV15 and TRBJ2-3, the complete variable domain reads DAMVIQNPRYQVTQFGKPVTLSCSQTLNHNVMYWYQQKSSQAPKLLFHYYDKDFNNEADTPDNFQSRRPNTSFCFLDIRSPGLGDTAMYLCATSRGSGTYADTQYFGPGTRLTVL.

This clonotype showed up just once. V is TRBV7-3 and J is TRBJ2-1; 8 bases agree with TRBD2. The J segment lost 5 bases and the V segment lost 8 bases, leaving 14 bases of the junction unmatched. Germline CDR1 reads SGHTA; CDR2 reads FQGTGA. This CDR3 is built from 16 residues. Written as DNA, the CDR3 is TGTGCCAGCGCGGGGGGTGTATGGGGGGCAAACAATGAGCAGTTCTTC. Translated: CASAGGVWGANNEQFF.

Regarding this clonotype: A much larger clone differs by one base, so this may be a read error. The rearrangement joins TRBV20-1 to TRBJ2-5, with 7 bases lining up with TRBD1. CDR3 length: 15 amino acids. V lost 2 bases, J lost 10 bases, and 16 bases stayed unmatched. From germline, CDR1 is DFQATT and CDR2 SNEGSKA (reference sequence). The DNA of the CDR3 is TGCAGTGCTAGAAGGGGCCAGGGGGACCAGGGGATCCAGTACTTC. Translating it yields CSARRGQGDQGIQYF.

With regard to this clonotype: Lacking the conserved final phenylalanine or tryptophan, this CDR3 likely reflects a read error. The V gene is TRBV2, the J gene TRBJ1-1; TRBD1 is a possible D gene (5 bases). Germline CDR1 is SNHLY and CDR2 is FYNNEI. The CDR3 spans 17 residues. Trimming took off 4 bases at V and 3 bases at J, with 21 bases between the two ends. CDR3 nucleotides: TGTGCCAGCAGTGGGAGGGGCCTCATATGGTTCGACACTGAAGCTTTCCTT. Amino acids: CASSGRGLIWFDTEAFL.

This clonotype was picked up many times. The chain carries TRBV7-9 and TRBJ2-7, with D maybe TRBD2 (5 bases). CDR3 size: 14 residues. In germline, CDR1 is SEHNR, CDR2 FQNEAQ (reference sequence). V dropped 0 bases and J dropped 5 bases, with 11 bases sitting between them. In DNA, the CDR3 is TGTGCCAGCAGCTTAGCGATTTCGCGGGACGAGCAGTACTTC. Amino acid sequence: CASSLAISRDEQYF.

CDR3 loop: CASSYDLTGELFF. The CDR3 DNA follows: TGCGCCAGCAGTTATGACCTCACCGGGGAGCTGTTTTTT. The J gene is TRBJ2-2, the V gene TRBV10-2, with D hard to call. Germline loops: CDR1 WSHSY, CDR2 SAAADI. This CDR3 contains 13 residues. V was trimmed by 5 bases and J by 4 bases, leaving 8 bases between them.

In nucleotides, the CDR3 is TGTGCCAGCATAGTAGGTGGGACTGAAGCTTTCTTT. It codes for CASIVGGTEAFF. The J gene is TRBJ1-1, the V gene TRBV6-2 or TRBV6-3; D gene unclear. This CDR3 is 12 amino acids long. Looked up from germline, CDR1 is MNHEY and CDR2 is SVGEGT. Trimming removed 7 bases at V and 5 bases at J, with 11 bases between.

A word on this clonotype: A much larger clone differs from this one at a single base, so this may be a read error. The rearrangement uses TRBV19 and TRBJ2-7; D is unclear. Germline lookup yields CDR1 LNHDA and CDR2 SQIVND (reference sequence). Trimming pared 5 bases from V and 2 bases from J, leaving 10 bases between. The CDR3 has 13 amino acids. For the CDR3, the DNA is TGTGCCAGTAGTTATGGACGGGCCTACGAGCAGTACTTC. Amino acids: CASSYGRAYEQYF.

This clonotype has at least ten counts. CDR3 sequence reads: CASSLLQTGNQPQHF. Here the CDR3 DNA reads TGTGCCAGCAGCCTACTCCAAACAGGGAATCAGCCCCAGCATTTT. The V and J genes are TRBV12-3 or TRBV12-4 and TRBJ1-5, with D perhaps TRBD1 (6 bases). Trimming cost V 6 bases and J 4 bases, with 16 bases left between them. This CDR3 is built from 15 residues.

This clonotype was counted many times. The chain has TRBV27 and TRBJ2-7; D is uncertain. The V end was cut by 5 bases, the J end by 4 bases, with 12 bases between. Looked up from germline, CDR1 is MNHEY and CDR2 is SMNVEV (reference sequence). This CDR3 region has 13 residues. This CDR3 reads CASSPSRRYEQYF. Here the CDR3 DNA reads TGTGCCAGCAGTCCCTCGAGAAGGTACGAGCAGTACTTC.